These 19 T cell receptor beta chains were all obtained from the same sample, sequenced in a study of T cells in Graves' hyperthyroidism and ophthalmopathy. Amplification targeted TCR beta CDR3 regions from RNA transcripts. In the first-round RT-PCR of the TCR CDR3, the HTBI primer set was used. TCRdb fed the multiplex PCR reads into MiXCR, producing one record per CDR3 protein. Of about 380,000 distinct CDR3 sequences listed, approximately 12% were seen once; the top ten hold about a fifth. Sequences were obtained from blood. The receptor set was obtained from a man aged 25-40 years with Graves' hyperthyroidism that later progressed to Graves' ophthalmopathy.

The genes are TRBV24-1 and TRBJ2-1; D perhaps matches TRBD2 (6 bases). V lost 9 bases, J lost 8 bases, and 16 bases lay in between. Germline V gives CDR1 KGHDR, CDR2 SFDVKD. This CDR3 comprises 13 residues. The CDR3 nucleotides are TGTGCCACCCAACAGGCAGGAGGGGATGAGCAGTTCTTC. Encoded protein: CATQQAGGDEQFF.

This clonotype was seen many times. J is TRBJ2-5 and V is TRBV11-2; the D gene is possibly TRBD2 (5 bases). The CDR3 is 15 residues long. CDR1 is SGHAT, CDR2 FQNNGV, per germline. Trimming stripped 4 bases from V and 1 base from J, with 13 bases between. CDR3 nucleotides: TGTGCCAGCAGCTCGGAGACGGGGTCCCAAGAGACCCAGTACTTC. Its protein is CASSSETGSQETQYF.

The rearrangement links TRBV27 to TRBJ1-2; 8 nucleotides align to TRBD1. The CDR3 extends over 14 amino acids. CDR1 is MNHEY, CDR2 SMNVEV, per germline (reference sequence). The V segment lost 3 bases and the J segment 8 bases; nucleotides outside the gene matches: 8. The CDR3 DNA sequence: TGTGCCAGCAGTTTGACAGGGGACAACAGGGGCTACACCTTC. This gives the protein CASSLTGDNRGYTF.

This clonotype was detected many times. The gene calls are TRBV3-1 and TRBJ1-4; D is ambiguous. The ends were cut back, 2 bases at V and 8 bases at J, with 9 bases in the middle. There are 13 residues in the CDR3. Germline CDR1 and CDR2: LGHDT and YNNKEL (reference sequence). The CDR3 loop reads CASSQKGTEKLFF. CDR3 coding DNA: TGTGCCAGCAGCCAAAAGGGAACGGAAAAACTGTTTTTT.

This clonotype was recorded many times. The chain couples TRBV6-1 to TRBJ1-5; D gene ambiguous. This CDR3 comprises 14 residues. The ends were cut back, 8 bases at V and 2 bases at J, with 13 bases in the middle. In germline, CDR1 is MNHNS, CDR2 SASEGT. CDR3 sequence: CASEVSGGNQPQHF. CDR3 coding DNA: TGTGCCAGCGAGGTTAGTGGCGGCAATCAGCCCCAGCATTTT.

In this sample, this clonotype turned up many times. The gene calls are TRBV6-1 and TRBJ2-1; D uncertain. The V end was cut by 5 bases, the J end by 1 base, with 15 bases between. The CDR3 loop spans 16 amino acids. The germline CDR1 and CDR2 sequences are MNHNS and SASEGT. The CDR3 DNA reads TGTGCCAGCAGTTCCGGACGGATCCCTTCCTACAATGAGCAGTTCTTC. It codes for CASSSGRIPSYNEQFF.

This chain connects TRBV7-9 to TRBJ2-2; no clear D. Germline-derived CDR1 and CDR2 are SEHNR and FQNEAQ (reference sequence). V lost 3 bases and J lost 6, with 5 bases in between. This CDR3 contains 12 residues. The CDR3, as DNA: TGTGCCAGCAGCTTCCTCCCCGGGGAGCTGTTTTTT. Its translation: CASSFLPGELFF.

The chain is built from TRBV7-9 and TRBJ1-6, with D tentatively TRBD1 (5 bases). The CDR3 covers 15 residues. Germline V lookup: CDR1 SEHNR, CDR2 FQNEAQ (reference sequence). V gave up 4 bases and J gave up 3 bases, with 10 bases separating them. The CDR3 DNA sequence: TGTGCCAGCAGCTCAACAGGAGACTATAATTCACCCCTCCACTTT. It yields the protein CASSSTGDYNSPLHF.

Many counts were recorded for this clonotype. CDR3 region: CASSYLGSNYGYTF. The CDR3 nucleotides read TGTGCCAGCAGTTACCTGGGTTCAAACTATGGCTACACCTTC. The rearrangement links TRBV6-5 to TRBJ1-2; D unclear. From germline, CDR1 is MNHEY and CDR2 SVGAGI. This CDR3 has 14 residues. Trimming took off 2 bases at V and 2 bases at J, with 9 bases between the two ends.

V is TRBV30 and J is TRBJ1-2; D remains ambiguous. Trimming cost V 2 bases and J 4 bases, with 11 bases left between them. The CDR3 covers 13 residues. CDR1 and CDR2 from the germline V gene are GTSNPN and SVGIG (reference sequence). CDR3 DNA sequence: TGTGCCTGGAGTCCTCTAGGGTCCTATGGCTACACCTTC. It is translated as CAWSPLGSYGYTF.

This clonotype was detected only a few times. Written as DNA, the CDR3 is TGTGCCAGCAGTTACTCGGGAAGCGGGGGACCACTAACCAAAAACATTCAGTACTTC. It yields the protein CASSYSGSGGPLTKNIQYF. This rearrangement joins TRBV6-6 to TRBJ2-4; 8 bases are a match to TRBD2. The CDR3 spans 19 residues. V was pared by 0 bases and J by 2 bases, with 12 bases of the junction left unmatched. From germline, CDR1 is MNHNY and CDR2 SVGAGI (reference sequence).

This clonotype was counted at least ten times. This chain joins TRBV7-8 and TRBJ1-5; perhaps TRBD1 as D (5 bases). Trimming took off 5 bases at V and 3 bases at J, with 14 bases between the two ends. The CDR3 is 15 amino acids. Germline CDR1 SGHVS, CDR2 FQNEAQ. As DNA, the CDR3 is TGTGCCAGCAGCCCCGAAGGGGTAAACAATCAGCCCCAGCATTTT. Residues: CASSPEGVNNQPQHF.

Comment on this clonotype: This may be a read error: a much more frequent sequence differs by one nucleotide. The chain uses TRBV27 and TRBJ2-7; D possibly corresponds to TRBD1 (5 bases). CDR1 is MNHEY and CDR2 is SMNVEV in the germline V gene (reference sequence). Trimming pared 2 bases from V and 3 bases from J, leaving 11 bases between. This CDR3 is 14 amino acids long. The CDR3 nucleotides are TGTGCCAGCAGTTTAGGCAGGGCCTGCTACGAGCAGTACTTC. It encodes CASSLGRACYEQYF.

This clonotype has a count of ten or more. The rearrangement uses TRBV10-3 and TRBJ1-2; D uncertain. The CDR3 is 14 amino acids. Germline V lookup: CDR1 ENHRY, CDR2 SYGVKD. The germline V and J ends were trimmed by 2 bases and 6 bases, with 13 bases remaining between them. CDR3 sequence (DNA): TGTGCCATCAGTGAGGGCTGGGAAGGGCATGGCTACACCTTC. Protein: CAISEGWEGHGYTF.

This clonotype was observed a few times. The V and J genes are TRBV12-3 or TRBV12-4 and TRBJ1-4; D gene uncertain. With 6 bases removed from V and 11 bases from J, the gap between germline ends came to 16 bases. This CDR3 is 13 amino acids long. The chain's CDR3 is CASSSGLTRKLFF. Written as DNA, the CDR3 is TGTGCCAGCAGCTCCGGGTTGACACGGAAACTGTTTTTT.

This clonotype was observed a handful of times. The J gene is TRBJ2-1, the V gene TRBV6-1, with D possibly being TRBD1 or TRBD2 (5 bases each). This CDR3 spans 15 amino acids. Germline CDR1 and CDR2: MNHNS and SASEGT. V lost 7 bases, J lost 9 bases, and 22 bases lay in between. The CDR3 here is CASTERGIVIPEQFF. The CDR3 nucleotides read TGTGCCAGCACCGAACGGGGCATAGTTATCCCTGAGCAGTTCTTC.

A few counts support this clonotype. The chain has TRBV13 and TRBJ2-2; D may match TRBD1 or TRBD2 (5 bases each). V dropped 5 bases and J dropped 4 bases, with 14 bases sitting between them. The CDR3 spans 15 residues. The germline V gene has CDR1 PRHDT and CDR2 FYEKMQ (reference sequence). As DNA, the CDR3 is TGTGCCAGCAGCCCAATAGGGACGCTCACCGGGGAGCTGTTTTTT. Translated, it gives CASSPIGTLTGELFF.

The chain carries TRBV5-1 and TRBJ1-2; TRBD1 is a possible D gene (5 bases). The V end was cut by 0 bases, the J end by 8 bases, with 20 bases between. This CDR3 has 16 residues. Germline CDR1 and CDR2: SGHRS and YFSETQ. The CDR3 loop reads CASSLALGGGTWGYTF. DNA for the CDR3: TGCGCCAGCAGCTTGGCCCTTGGGGGAGGAACTTGGGGCTACACCTTC. The whole variable domain, filled in from reference TRBV5-1 and TRBJ1-2, reads KAGVTQTPRYLIKTRGQQVTLSCSPISGHRSVSWYQQTPGQGLQFLFEYFSETQRNKGNFPGRFSGRQFSNSRSEMNVSTLELGDSALYLCASSLALGGGTWGYTFGSGTRLTVV.

This clonotype was seen at least ten times. The rearrangement joins TRBV30 to TRBJ1-4; D is uncertain. The CDR3 has 14 residues. Trimming cost V 5 bases and J 5 bases, with 15 bases left between them. Germline CDR1 is GTSNPN and CDR2 is SVGIG (reference sequence). The CDR3: CAWSSRHPNEKLFF. DNA of the CDR3: TGTGCCTGGTCTAGTCGGCACCCGAATGAAAAACTGTTTTTT.